The 25 T cell receptor beta chains listed next were all sequenced from one sample in a study of breast tumors, draining lymph nodes, adjacent tissues. Samples came from axillary lymph nodes draining the breast cancer. TCRdb independently ran MiXCR on the multiplex PCR reads; one entry per CDR3 protein. The data contain 200,000 or so distinct CDR3 sequences, approximately 31% of them seen just once; the ten biggest clones take up 4% to 5.5%. Material for sequencing was axillary lymph node tissue. The receptor source for this set is a female donor with breast cancer. Some clones in this sample may be carry-over from other donors' samples.

The table lists this clonotype with many counts. The rearrangement links TRBV20-1 to TRBJ2-5, with 9 positions matching TRBD2. V shed 3 bases, J shed 4 bases, and the junction held 9 bases outside the gene matches. The CDR3 extends over 15 amino acids. Germline lookup yields CDR1 DFQATT and CDR2 SNEGSKA (reference sequence). The CDR3 DNA reads as TGCAGTGCTAGTGTTGTGGCGGGAGGGGGAGAGACCCAGTACTTC. It encodes CSASVVAGGGETQYF.

This clonotype has at least ten counts. V gene TRBV7-8 combines with J gene TRBJ2-7; either TRBD1 or TRBD2 may supply D (5 bases each). V was pared by 4 bases and J by 0 bases, with 10 bases between. CDR3 length: 14 amino acids. Germline loops: CDR1 SGHVS, CDR2 FQNEAQ. Written as DNA, the CDR3 is TGTGCCAGCAGCTGGGGACGGACCTCCTACGAGCAGTACTTC. Residues: CASSWGRTSYEQYF.

This clonotype was observed a few times. The chain employs TRBV11-2 and TRBJ2-7, with D perhaps matching TRBD2 (6 bases). V was trimmed by 3 bases and J by 1 base, leaving 13 bases between them. Germline V gene data show CDR1 as SGHAT and CDR2 as FQNNGV. The CDR3 is 15 residues long. As DNA, the CDR3 is TGTGCCAGCAGCTTTGTGGGGGAGGCTTCCTACGAGCAGTACTTC. It encodes CASSFVGEASYEQYF.

V and J are TRBV28 and TRBJ1-1; D unclear. The CDR3 spans 13 residues. Germline V gives CDR1 MDHEN, CDR2 SYDVKM. V gave up 7 bases and J gave up 4 bases, with 13 bases separating them. The CDR3 DNA reads as TGTGCCAGCAACCAGAGACCGGTCACTGAAGCTTTCTTT. Protein sequence: CASNQRPVTEAFF.

For this clonotype: This may come from a read error, since a much larger clone is one base off. V is TRBV18 and J is TRBJ2-7; D might be TRBD1 (6 bases). Germline V lookup: CDR1 KGHSH, CDR2 LQKENI. The CDR3 runs to 14 residues. V dropped 6 bases and J dropped 5 bases, with 17 bases sitting between them. The CDR3 is CASSLDSGQNEQYF. CDR3 nucleotide sequence: TGTGCCAGCTCCCTGGATTCAGGACAGAACGAGCAGTACTTC. Together with reference TRBV18 and TRBJ2-7, the CDR3 gives the full variable domain: NAGVMQNPRHLVRRRGQEARLRCSPMKGHSHVYWYRQLPEEGLKFMVYLQKENIIDESGMPKERFSAEFPKEGPSILRIQQVVRGDSAAYFCASSLDSGQNEQYFGPGTRLTVT.

A note on this clonotype: This could be a read error, since a much larger clone is one nucleotide away. This chain joins TRBV6-1 and TRBJ1-4; D uncertain. The germline V gene encodes CDR1 MNHNS and CDR2 SASEGT. This CDR3 is built from 16 residues. Written as DNA, the CDR3 is TGTGCCAGCAGTGAATCTGGCGCTGCAACTAATGAAGAACTGTTTTTT. Protein: CASSESGAATNEELFF.

Of note for this clonotype: A clone one base away is much larger, so this may be a read error. The chain couples TRBV20-1 to TRBJ2-3, with 11 bases matching TRBD2. This CDR3 comprises 17 residues. Unmatched junction bases numbered 11, after V lost 6 bases and J lost 0 bases. Germline V gene sequence: CDR1 DFQATT, CDR2 SNEGSKA (reference sequence). This CDR3 is CSARGPSGGSSTDTQYF. The CDR3 nucleotides are TGCAGTGCGAGGGGGCCTAGCGGGGGGTCTAGCACAGATACGCAGTATTTT.

As regards this clonotype: Relative to the germline gene, one junction end is altered; a read error may explain this. J is TRBJ1-2 and V is TRBV20-1; tentatively, D is TRBD1 (6 bases). The CDR3 is 18 residues long. Germline V gene data show CDR1 as DFQATT and CDR2 as SNEGSKA (reference sequence). CDR3 residues: CSARDSTGSAMTHYGHAF. The CDR3 DNA reads TGCAGTGCTAGAGATAGCACAGGGTCCGCAATGACCCACTATGGCCACGCCTTC.

Of note for this clonotype: One end of the junction varies from germline; a read error may be responsible. The chain combines TRBV7-2 with TRBJ1-5; D gene unclear. Germline CDR1 reads SGHTA; CDR2 reads FQGNSA. There are 15 residues in the CDR3. The CDR3 reads CASSVDAGGNQPQHF. DNA of the CDR3: TGTGCCAGCAGCGTAGATGCAGGAGGCAATCAGCCACAGCATTTT.

This clonotype was seen many times. J is TRBJ1-5 and V is TRBV19; tentatively, D is TRBD1 (5 bases). The V end lost 4 bases, the J end lost 5 bases, and 15 bases lay between the germline ends. CDR3 size: 15 residues. The V gene's germline CDR1 is LNHDA and CDR2 SQIVND (reference sequence). This CDR3 reads CASSNWGGNHQPQHF. CDR3 DNA: TGTGCCAGTAGTAATTGGGGGGGGAACCATCAGCCCCAGCATTTT. The complete variable domain, with remaining parts taken from reference TRBV19 and TRBJ1-5, reads DGGITQSPKYLFRKEGQNVTLSCEQNLNHDAMYWYRQDPGQGLRLIYYSQIVNDFQKGDIAEGYSVSREKKESFPLTVTSAQKNPTAFYLCASSNWGGNHQPQHFGDGTRLSIL.

This clonotype occurred many times. This chain uses TRBV6-5 with TRBJ2-5; D may be TRBD2 (6 bases). V lost 2 bases to trimming and J lost 5 bases, with 18 bases between them. Germline V gene lookup returns CDR1 MNHEY and CDR2 SVGAGI. The CDR3 extends over 16 amino acids. As DNA, the CDR3 is TGTGCCAGCAGTTACGATGGAGGGATGGGTGGGGAGACCCAGTACTTC. Encoded protein: CASSYDGGMGGETQYF.

With regard to this clonotype: The CDR3 does not end in the conserved phenylalanine or tryptophan, so this is likely a read error. The rearrangement links TRBV15 to TRBJ1-1; the D gene is possibly TRBD1 (6 bases). The CDR3 extends over 15 amino acids. CDR1 LNHNV and CDR2 YYDKDF come from the germline V gene (reference sequence). Between the trimmed V and J ends, which lost 3 bases and 1 base, there was a span of 12 bases. CDR3 nucleotide sequence: TGTGCCACCAGCAGGGAGACAGGACCGAACACTGAAGCTTTCCTT. This translates into CATSRETGPNTEAFL.

There are many counts of this clonotype. The CDR3 sequence: CASSFEGAGNIQYF. The CDR3 nucleotides read TGTGCCAGCAGCTTCGAGGGCGCGGGTAACATTCAGTACTTC. The J gene is TRBJ2-4, the V gene TRBV7-2, with D maybe TRBD2 (5 bases). Between the trimmed V and J ends, which lost 3 bases and 7 bases, there was a span of 13 bases. The CDR3 spans 14 residues. Looked up from germline, CDR1 is SGHTA and CDR2 is FQGNSA.

This clonotype showed up just a few times. This chain links TRBV30 with TRBJ2-1; TRBD1 or TRBD2 may be the D gene (7 bases each). V lost 6 bases, J lost 10 bases, and 19 bases lay in between. Germline CDR1 and CDR2: GTSNPN and SVGIG (reference sequence). The CDR3 consists of 13 residues. CDR3 region: CACDLTGEGEQFF. The CDR3 DNA reads as TGTGCCTGCGACCTCACAGGGGAGGGAGAGCAGTTCTTC.

This clonotype occurred many times. The rearrangement links TRBV29-1 to TRBJ1-3; D unclear. Germline V gives CDR1 SQVTM, CDR2 ANQGSEA. Trimming removed 4 bases at V and 3 bases at J, with 7 bases between. This CDR3 region has 12 residues. Written as DNA, the CDR3 is TGCAGCGTTGGAGGGTATGGAAACACCATATATTTT. This sequence encodes CSVGGYGNTIYF.

A word on this clonotype: This may arise from a read error, as a much more abundant clone is one base away. V and J are TRBV5-8 and TRBJ2-3; 7 bases match TRBD1. This CDR3 comprises 15 residues. Per the germline V gene, CDR1 is SGHTS and CDR2 is YDEGEE. Trimming at V came to 3 bases and at J to 2 bases, leaving 6 bases not matched to a gene. CDR3: CASSSGTAFTDTQYF. The CDR3 region has the DNA TGTGCCAGCAGCTCGGGGACAGCGTTCACAGATACGCAGTATTTT.

The J gene is TRBJ2-1, the V gene TRBV18; 7 nucleotides agree with TRBD1. The CDR3 contains 17 residues. Germline V gives CDR1 KGHSH, CDR2 LQKENI. With V trimmed by 0 bases and J by 2 bases, 7 bases remained unmatched. CDR3 sequence: CASSPPRGTGAYNEQFF. The CDR3, as DNA: TGTGCCAGCTCACCACCGCGAGGAACAGGGGCCTACAATGAGCAGTTCTTC.

This clonotype is labeled medium-sized. The V gene is TRBV29-1, the J gene TRBJ2-5; 8 bases line up with TRBD2. CDR3 length: 13 residues. Germline CDR1 SQVTM, CDR2 ANQGSEA. With V trimmed by 3 bases and J by 3 bases, 3 bases remained unmatched. CDR3 coding DNA: TGCAGCGTTGAGGAGGGACTAGAAGAGACCCAGTACTTC. Amino acids: CSVEEGLEETQYF.

In its sample, this clonotype was seen a few times. One base away lies a much larger clone, so this may be a sequencing read error. The J gene is TRBJ1-3, the V gene TRBV25-1, with D uncertain. The CDR3 runs to 13 residues. CDR1 and CDR2 from the germline V gene are MGHDK and SYGVNS. The CDR3 nucleotides are TGTGCCAGCAGTCAACAATCTGGAAGCACCATATATTTT. Its translation: CASSQQSGSTIYF.

The sample holds many counts of this clonotype. This rearrangement joins TRBV5-1 to TRBJ2-2, with a weak D call TRBD1 (7 bases). The CDR3 spans 16 residues. Germline CDR1 is SGHRS and CDR2 is YFSETQ. Trimming stripped 4 bases from V and 6 bases from J, with 19 bases between. The CDR3 here is CASSTWGDSRSGELFF. CDR3 sequence (DNA): TGCGCCAGCAGCACCTGGGGGGACAGCAGATCCGGGGAGCTGTTTTTT.

As regards this clonotype: Compared with germline, one end of the junction differs, possibly owing to a read error. The V call is TRBV7-7, the J call TRBJ2-3; D remains unclear. The CDR3 extends over 14 amino acids. Germline values: CDR1 SSHAT, CDR2 FNYEAQ (reference sequence). The CDR3 region has the DNA TGTGCTAGCAGCGTTGAGGTCGGCACAGATACGCAGTATTTT. Amino acids: CASSVEVGTDTQYF.

In this sample, this clonotype turned up many times. The rearrangement uses TRBV6-2 or TRBV6-3 and TRBJ2-7; 9 positions agree with TRBD2. This CDR3 spans 13 amino acids. Germline V gene lookup returns CDR1 MNHEY and CDR2 SVGEGT. The V and J ends lost 1 base and 9 bases, in that order; junction bases with no gene match: 4. The DNA of the CDR3 is TGTGCCAGCAGTTACTGGGGACTAGCAGCGCAGTACTTC. This encodes CASSYWGLAAQYF.

The sample holds many counts of this clonotype. This chain uses TRBV19 with TRBJ2-7, with 10 positions matching TRBD1. The CDR3 sequence is 15 residues long. CDR1 is LNHDA, CDR2 SQIVND, per germline (reference sequence). Trimming took 6 bases from V and 6 from J; bases not matched to a gene: 11. The CDR3 DNA is TGTGCCAGTAGGGCCTCACCGGGACAGGGGCTCGAGCAGTACTTC. Translating it yields CASRASPGQGLEQYF.

The table lists this clonotype with a few counts. The rearrangement joins TRBV6-2 or TRBV6-3 to TRBJ2-5, with 7 bases identical to TRBD1. The J segment lost 1 base and the V segment lost 4 bases, leaving 3 bases of the junction unmatched. Germline values: CDR1 MNHEY, CDR2 SVGEGT. CDR3 length: 14 amino acids. CDR3 amino acids: CASSFTGVQETQYF. The CDR3 nucleotides read TGTGCCAGCAGTTTCACAGGGGTCCAAGAGACCCAGTACTTC.

The table lists this clonotype with many counts. The rearrangement joins TRBV4-1 to TRBJ1-2; D unresolved. Germline values: CDR1 MGHRA, CDR2 YSYEKL. The CDR3 sequence is 14 residues long. Trimming removed 2 bases at V and 2 bases at J, with 9 bases between. CDR3 nucleotide sequence: TGCGCCAGCAGCCAACGGATCGGAAACTATGGCTACACCTTC. The encoded protein is CASSQRIGNYGYTF.